This entry is about one T cell receptor (beta chain). Antigen unknown. The data originate from a study of siplizumab effects on memory and regulatory T cells. Overall study findings and caveats: Alloreactive sequences traceable to unstimulated CD4+ memory cells were significantly reduced by siplizumab. Suppressive function of proliferating Tregs from siplizumab cultures was not confirmed. Roughly 75-95% of proliferating CD4+ or CD8+ clones lacked an assignable naive or memory phenotype.

Germline CDR1 SGHDT, CDR2 YYEEEE. Trimming took 4 bases from V and 6 from J; bases not matched to a gene: 6. This CDR3 contains 14 residues. Repertoires were generated with immunoSEQ multiplex PCR, while TCRdb's copy carries only in-frame clones and drops some. The table shows some 100,000 clones, with more than 90% occurring only once. Source material: CD4+ T cells sorted from blood. The source of this sequence is a human donor in good health. Some clones in this sample may be carry-over from other donors' samples. This rearrangement joins TRBV5-6 to TRBJ2-7, with 11 bases that match TRBD2. The CDR3 protein is CASSPGLADLEQYF. The CDR3 DNA reads as TGTGCCAGCAGCCCGGGACTAGCGGACCTCGAGCAGTACTTC.